These 5 T cell receptor beta chains originate from one sample sequenced in a study of T cell repertoires in cytomegalovirus infection. TCRdb analysed the reads with MiXCR anew, one entry per CDR3 protein. The sample consists of 400,000 to 550,000 distinct CDR3 sequences, roughly 10% of them appearing once. Source material: PBMCs. These receptors originate from a human donor in good health (CMV status not recorded). Some clones in this sample may be carry-over from other donors' samples.

The chain is built from TRBV20-1 and TRBJ1-2, with TRBD1 identical over 7 bases. Trimming at V came to 1 base and at J to 6 bases, leaving 5 bases not matched to a gene. This CDR3 spans 13 amino acids. Germline-derived CDR1 and CDR2 are DFQATT and SNEGSKA (reference sequence). CDR3 residues: CSARGGGKDGYTF. The CDR3 bases are TGCAGTGCTAGAGGAGGGGGCAAAGATGGCTACACCTTC.

The chain combines TRBV5-1 with TRBJ1-2; 7 bases match TRBD1. The CDR3 is 15 amino acids. Germline V CDR1 and CDR2: SGHRS, YFSETQ. J lost 3 bases, V lost 4 bases, and 9 bases had no gene match. The CDR3 DNA is TGCGCCAGCAGCATTGTGGGGGACAGAGACTATGGCTACACCTTC. This translates into CASSIVGDRDYGYTF. The whole variable domain, remainder taken from reference TRBV5-1 and TRBJ1-2, is KAGVTQTPRYLIKTRGQQVTLSCSPISGHRSVSWYQQTPGQGLQFLFEYFSETQRNKGNFPGRFSGRQFSNSRSEMNVSTLELGDSALYLCASSIVGDRDYGYTFGSGTRLTVV.

This clonotype occurred many times. The chain combines TRBV10-2 with TRBJ1-4; D is uncertain. V was clipped by 3 bases and J by 1 base, with 3 bases between them. Germline CDR1 WSHSY, CDR2 SAAADI. The CDR3 is 13 residues long. DNA for the CDR3: TGCGCCAGCAGTGATAGAACTAATGAAAAACTGTTTTTT. It yields the protein CASSDRTNEKLFF.

This clonotype was seen only a few times. The rearrangement links TRBV15 to TRBJ1-1; weak D call: TRBD1 (6 bases). V lost 2 bases and J 0 bases, leaving 13 bases between the germline ends. The germline gives CDR1 LNHNV, CDR2 YYDKDF (reference sequence). This CDR3 contains 16 residues. DNA for the CDR3: TGTGCCACCAGCAGAACTAGGGGGAGGTTGAACACTGAAGCTTTCTTT. This encodes CATSRTRGRLNTEAFF.

At least ten counts were recorded for this clonotype. The V call is TRBV5-1, the J call TRBJ2-7; D perhaps matches TRBD2 (6 bases). The CDR3 contains 14 residues. Looked up from germline, CDR1 is SGHRS and CDR2 is YFSETQ. Trimming removed 3 bases at V and 3 bases at J, with 13 bases between. The CDR3 loop is CASSSSGFYYEQYF. The CDR3 DNA reads as TGCGCCAGCAGCTCAAGCGGGTTCTACTACGAGCAGTACTTC.